These 24 T cell receptor beta chains came from one sample sequenced in a study of PD-L1 blockade in urothelial cancer. Clones were sequenced by immunoSEQ multiplex PCR, and TCRdb holds only the in-frame ones, with some missing. The sample contains about 28,000 clones, 80% to 85% of which appear only once. Material: PBMCs, obtained around atezolizumab (anti-PD-L1) treatment. Receptors were obtained from a man in his fifties or sixties with urothelial cancer.

V gene TRBV25-1 combines with J gene TRBJ1-4, with 9 bases aligning to TRBD1. Trimming removed 4 bases from V and 8 bases from J; junction bases left unmatched: 8. The CDR3 runs to 15 residues. Germline assignment: CDR1 MGHDK and CDR2 SYGVNS. The CDR3 nucleotides read TGTGCCAGCAGTGCGCCGGGACAGGGAGGGGAAAAACTGTTTTTT. Residues: CASSAPGQGGEKLFF.

The J gene is TRBJ2-7, the V gene TRBV5-6; TRBD2 matches 7 bases. V dropped 3 bases and J dropped 1; count of bases not matched to a gene: 4. Germline assignment: CDR1 SGHDT and CDR2 YYEEEE. The CDR3 is 14 amino acids. CDR3 nucleotide sequence: TGTGCCAGCAGCTCGGGAGGTGGATCCTACGAGCAGTACGTC. Amino acids: CASSSGGGSYEQYV.

V is TRBV6-1 and J is TRBJ2-7, with 13 nucleotides matching TRBD2. This CDR3 spans 15 amino acids. The germline V gene encodes CDR1 MNHNS and CDR2 SASEGT. The V and J ends lost 2 bases and 5 bases, in that order; junction bases with no gene match: 3. The DNA for the CDR3 is TGTGCCAGCAGTGAAACCGGGACTAGCGGGGACGAGCAGTACTTC. Amino acid sequence: CASSETGTSGDEQYF.

The V gene is TRBV6-1, the J gene TRBJ1-2; D is unclear. The germline V gene encodes CDR1 MNHNS and CDR2 SASEGT. CDR3 length: 14 amino acids. Between the trimmed V and J ends, which lost 7 bases and 0 bases, there was a span of 12 bases. The DNA of the CDR3 is TGTGCCAGCACGGGTCGCCCGGCTAACTATGGCTACACCTTC. Translated: CASTGRPANYGYTF.

This chain links TRBV5-4 with TRBJ1-5, with D tentatively TRBD1 (6 bases). The germline CDR1 and CDR2 sequences are SGHNT and YYREEE (reference sequence). Between the trimmed V and J ends, which lost 5 bases and 4 bases, there was a span of 19 bases. The length of the CDR3 is 16 residues. CDR3 DNA sequence: TGTGCCAGCAGTTCCCCTACAGGGAATAGGAATCAGCCCCAGCATTTT. It translates to CASSSPTGNRNQPQHF.

The chain carries TRBV10-1 and TRBJ2-5, with unresolved D. V gave up 3 bases and J gave up 5 bases, with 13 bases separating them. This CDR3 has 14 amino acids. Per germline, CDR1 WNHNN and CDR2 SYGVQD (reference sequence). CDR3 loop: CASSDPERVETQYF. DNA for the CDR3: TGCGCCAGCAGTGACCCCGAACGGGTTGAGACCCAGTACTTC.

V gene TRBV7-9 combines with J gene TRBJ1-4; tentative D call: TRBD1 (6 bases). Germline CDR1 reads SEHNR; CDR2 reads FQNEAQ (reference sequence). The CDR3 loop spans 17 amino acids. Trimming removed 3 bases at V and 5 bases at J, with 19 bases between. The CDR3 bases are TGTGCCAGCAGCTTTGGATGGGGGGGCGCAGGAAATGAAAAACTGTTTTTT. Translating gives CASSFGWGGAGNEKLFF.

CDR3 DNA sequence: TGTGCCAGCAGCCTACGGGACAGCTTTACAACTAATGAAAAACTGTTTTTT. Residues: CASSLRDSFTTNEKLFF. The rearrangement joins TRBV4-2 to TRBJ1-4, with 7 nucleotides matching TRBD1. V was pared by 4 bases and J by 0 bases, with 8 bases of the junction left unmatched. This CDR3 has 17 amino acids. In germline, CDR1 is LGHNA, CDR2 YNFKEQ.

This chain joins TRBV11-2 and TRBJ1-4; D is ambiguous. V lost 4 bases and J 8 bases, leaving 20 bases between the germline ends. CDR1 is SGHAT, CDR2 FQNNGV, per germline. The CDR3 totals 16 residues. In DNA form, the CDR3 reads TGTGCCAGCAGCTCCTTCCCACGGGGAGGAAAAGAAAAACTGTTTTTT. Its translation: CASSSFPRGGKEKLFF.

The CDR3 sequence is CASSLANTNTEAFF. CDR3 DNA: TGTGCCAGCAGCTTAGCGAACACCAACACTGAAGCTTTCTTT. The chain is built from TRBV7-9 and TRBJ1-1; unclear D gene. Trimming left V 0 bases short and J 2 bases short, with 7 bases between. CDR3 length: 14 residues. Germline V gene sequence: CDR1 SEHNR, CDR2 FQNEAQ (reference sequence).

The chain employs TRBV6-5 and TRBJ2-5, with D hard to call. CDR1 is MNHEY and CDR2 is SVGAGI in the germline V gene. Trimming left V 0 bases short and J 4 bases short, with 6 bases between. This CDR3 is 13 amino acids long. CDR3 residues: CASSYSTGETQYF. Written as DNA, the CDR3 is TGTGCCAGCAGTTACTCGACGGGAGAGACCCAGTACTTC.

A single count supports this clone. J is TRBJ2-7 and V is TRBV5-1; no reliable D call. The CDR3 sequence is 12 residues long. V lost 0 bases, J lost 7 bases, and 8 bases lay in between. The V gene's germline CDR1 is SGHRS and CDR2 YFSETQ. The CDR3 sequence is CASSLERAEQYF. CDR3 nucleotides: TGCGCCAGCAGCTTGGAGCGAGCGGAGCAGTACTTC.

This clone was detected only a few times. The genes are TRBV6-6 and TRBJ2-1; tentative D call: TRBD2 (7 bases). Germline CDR1 is MNHNY and CDR2 is SVGAGI (reference sequence). The CDR3 contains 16 residues. V was cut by 5 bases and J by 5 bases, with 19 bases left in between. The CDR3 region is CASSPSKGGGNNEQFF. As DNA, the CDR3 is TGTGCCAGCAGTCCTTCTAAAGGGGGGGGAAACAATGAGCAGTTCTTC.

The chain carries TRBV6-5 and TRBJ1-2, with 7 bases aligning to TRBD1. V lost 6 bases and J lost 4; bases outside the gene matches: 8. This CDR3 has 14 residues. The germline V gene encodes CDR1 MNHEY and CDR2 SVGAGI. CDR3 loop: CASRGLDRFYGYTF. CDR3 in DNA: TGTGCCAGCAGGGGACTGGACAGGTTCTATGGCTACACCTTC.

The rearrangement joins TRBV30 to TRBJ2-5; TRBD2 aligns across 7 bases. The CDR3 has 14 residues. The germline CDR1 and CDR2 sequences are GTSNPN and SVGIG (reference sequence). Trimming took 0 bases from V and 5 from J; bases not matched to a gene: 6. The CDR3 DNA sequence: TGTGCCTGGAGTGTACAAGCGGGATATGAGACCCAGTACTTC. Its protein product is CAWSVQAGYETQYF.

The chain recombines TRBV5-1 with TRBJ1-3, with 7 bases fitting TRBD1. From germline, CDR1 is SGHRS and CDR2 YFSETQ. Trimming cost V 4 bases and J 0 bases; bases outside gene matches: 7. This CDR3 has 16 amino acids. CDR3 bases: TGCGCCAGCAGCCTCCGGACAGGCTACTCTGGAAACACCATATATTTT. Amino acids: CASSLRTGYSGNTIYF.

The chain is built from TRBV19 and TRBJ1-4; D ambiguous. CDR3 length: 16 amino acids. Trimming shortened V by 5 bases and J by 4 bases, and 17 bases separated the two germline ends. In germline, CDR1 is LNHDA, CDR2 SQIVND (reference sequence). The DNA for the CDR3 is TGTGCCAGTAGTCCCCCACGAGGACTTGTTAATGAAAAACTGTTTTTT. The encoded protein is CASSPPRGLVNEKLFF.

The V gene is TRBV28, the J gene TRBJ1-2, with 7 bases lining up with TRBD1. After removal of 5 bases from V and 2 bases from J, the junction contained 2 bases not matched to a gene. Per the germline V gene, CDR1 is MDHEN and CDR2 is SYDVKM. CDR3 length: 13 residues. The CDR3 is CASSPRGNYGYTF. CDR3 sequence (DNA): TGTGCCAGCAGTCCCAGGGGGAACTATGGCTACACCTTC.

This clone has a single count. This chain uses TRBV6-1 with TRBJ2-5; 8 nucleotides agree with TRBD1. Trimming at V came to 4 bases and at J to 4 bases, leaving 11 bases not matched to a gene. This CDR3 region has 16 residues. The V gene's germline CDR1 is MNHNS and CDR2 SASEGT. DNA for the CDR3: TGTGCCAGCAGTGCACAGACAGGGGATCAGGTAGAGACCCAGTACTTC. As protein: CASSAQTGDQVETQYF.

V usage is TRBV12-5 and J usage is TRBJ1-5; D is perhaps TRBD1 (6 bases). The CDR3 extends over 13 amino acids. The germline gives CDR1 LGHNT, CDR2 FRNRAP. V gave up 7 bases and J gave up 4 bases, with 11 bases separating them. The CDR3 loop reads CASDRDGNQPQHF. CDR3 DNA sequence: TGTGCTAGTGACAGGGACGGGAATCAGCCCCAGCATTTT. Supplemented by reference TRBV12-5 and TRBJ1-5, the full variable domain reads DARVTQTPRHKVTEMGQEVTMRCQPILGHNTVFWYRQTMMQGLELLAYFRNRAPLDDSGMPKDRFSAEMPDATLATLKIQPSEPRDSAVYFCASDRDGNQPQHFGDGTRLSIL.

The chain links TRBV9 to TRBJ2-2; TRBD2 aligns across 7 bases. J was trimmed by 0 bases and V by 0 bases; bases with no gene match: 5. This CDR3 is 17 amino acids long. Germline V CDR1 and CDR2: SGDLS, YYNGEE. The CDR3, as DNA: TGTGCCAGCAGCGTAGATCGGAGCGGGACGAACACCGGGGAGCTGTTTTTT. Translated: CASSVDRSGTNTGELFF.

The rearrangement links TRBV5-6 to TRBJ2-7, with TRBD2 matching 8 bases. Trimming at V came to 5 bases and at J to 3 bases, leaving 10 bases not matched to a gene. CDR1 SGHDT and CDR2 YYEEEE come from the germline V gene. The CDR3 is made up of 15 amino acids. Here the CDR3 DNA reads TGTGCCAGCAGGGTTACGGGACTAGAAAGCTACGAGCAGTACTTC. Its protein product is CASRVTGLESYEQYF.

CDR3 nucleotide sequence: TGTGCCAGCAGTTACGCGAAGGTGGAGGCTAAACTGTTTTTT. Translated, it gives CASSYAKVEAKLFF. This chain links TRBV6-6 with TRBJ1-4; D ambiguous. The ends were cut back, 2 bases at V and 11 bases at J, with 15 bases in the middle. Germline loops: CDR1 MNHNY, CDR2 SVGAGI (reference sequence). CDR3 length: 14 amino acids.

The chain combines TRBV7-9 with TRBJ2-1, with 7 nucleotides matching TRBD2. The junction had 9 bases not matched to a gene; V was cut back by 1 base and J by 6 bases. Germline V gene sequence: CDR1 SEHNR, CDR2 FQNEAQ (reference sequence). The CDR3 has 16 amino acids. Here the CDR3 reads CASSLVQLLAANEQFF. DNA of the CDR3: TGTGCCAGCAGCTTAGTGCAGCTGCTAGCGGCCAATGAGCAGTTCTTC.